These T cell receptor beta chains were read from a single sample in a study of metastatic and nonmetastatic thyroid tumors. Using MiXCR, TCRdb reanalyzed the PCR reads. The sample records approximately 8,000 clones, 20% to 30% being singletons. The sample was adjacent normal tissue. These TCRs come from a female donor with papillary thyroid cancer or a benign thyroid nodule (not recorded which). Some clones in this sample may be carry-over from other donors' samples. CDR3s include the opening cysteine and the closing phenylalanine or tryptophan. The D gene is left open where the match is weak. Expanded clones get a size class; other rows say once, few or many, or leave the size out.

D	J	size	V	DNA	CDR3
TRBD1	TRBJ2-7	medium-sized	TRBV2	TGTGCCAGCAGTGAAGGTGGGACAGGGGAGTCCTACGAGCAGTACTTC	CASSEGGTGESYEQYF
.	TRBJ2-3	few	TRBV7-9	TGTGCCAGCAGCTTAGGCACAGATACGCAGTATTTT	CASSLGTDTQYF
TRBD2	TRBJ2-7	medium-sized	TRBV28	TGTGCCAGCAGTGGCGGGACTAGCGGAGCAGTCTACGAGCAGTACTTC	CASSGGTSGAVYEQYF
TRBD1	TRBJ1-6	.	TRBV12-3/TRBV12-4	TGTGCCAGTATTCCGGGACAGTGTAGTTCACCCCTCCACTTT	CASIPGQCSSPLHF
.	TRBJ1-1	large	TRBV7-6	TGTGCCAGCAGCTTAAGGGCAGGGTCGAACACTGAAGCTTTCTTT	CASSLRAGSNTEAFF
.	TRBJ2-7	few	TRBV11-2	TGTGCCAGCAGAAGATATGGGCGATCGAGGGCCTACGAGCAGTACTTC	CASRRYGRSRAYEQYF
TRBD1	TRBJ2-7	.	TRBV7-9	TGTGCCAGCAGCTTAAGAGTAGGACAGGGAGGCGAGCAGTACTTC	CASSLRVGQGGEQYF
TRBD2	TRBJ2-3	medium-sized	TRBV20-1	TGCAGTGCTAGTTCTACTAGCGGGAGCACAGATACGCAGTATTTT	CSASSTSGSTDTQYF
TRBD2	TRBJ2-7	few	TRBV13	TGTGCCAGCAGCCGCGGGACTAGCGGAATCTACGAGCAGTACTTC	CASSRGTSGIYEQYF
.	TRBJ1-5	.	TRBV20-1	TGCAGTGCTAGAGATAGGCAGGGAGGCGGTCAGCCCCAGCATTTT	CSARDRQGGGQPQHF
TRBD1	TRBJ2-6	.	TRBV20-1	TGCAGTGCTATCAGGGGACAGGGTTCTTCTGGGGCCAACGTCCTGACTTTC	CSAIRGQGSSGANVLTF
.	TRBJ1-2	many	TRBV5-4	TGTGCCAGCAGCTTGGTAGATGCGGGGGGCCATGGCTACACCTTC	CASSLVDAGGHGYTF
TRBD1	TRBJ1-2	medium-sized	TRBV19	TGTGCCAGTAAGCCCCCGTGGGACAGGGACGGCTACACCTTC	CASKPPWDRDGYTF
.	TRBJ1-1	medium-sized	TRBV6-1	TGTGCCAGCACCTACAAGGCGAACACTGAAGCTTTCTTT	CASTYKANTEAFF
.	TRBJ1-1	.	TRBV7-9	TGTGCCAGCAGTACTATGGGATTGTACACTGAAGCTTTCTTT	CASSTMGLYTEAFF
.	TRBJ1-6	medium-sized	TRBV6-1	TGTGCCAGTGTATCGACAGCCCATAATTCACCCCTCCACTTT	CASVSTAHNSPLHF
.	TRBJ1-2	.	TRBV5-6	TGTGCCAGCAGCCCACGGCCCGCCTATGGCTACACCTTC	CASSPRPAYGYTF
.	TRBJ2-2	many	TRBV9	TGTGCCAGCAGCCCATGGACAACCGGGGAGCTGTTTTTT	CASSPWTTGELFF
.	TRBJ2-2	many	TRBV5-6	TGTGCCAGCAGCTTGGAACAGCAGAACACCGGGGAGCTGTTTTTT	CASSLEQQNTGELFF
.	TRBJ1-1	few	TRBV2	TGTGCCAGTCAGACAGGAGGGACTGAAGCTTTCTTT	CASQTGGTEAFF